This paragraph covers one T cell receptor (beta chain) sequence. This specimen belongs to a study of shared clonotypes between healthy human individuals. CD45RO-negative, CCR7-selected cells formed the naive CD8 fraction, which excluded terminally differentiated effector memory CD45RA+ cells. The V segment lost 4 bases and the J segment 6 bases; nucleotides outside the gene matches: 6. The germline CDR1 and CDR2 sequences are MNHEY and SMNVEV (reference sequence). This CDR3 region has 15 residues. The assay used deep level. Per the authors' pipeline: Quality scores were absent from the junction-only immunoSEQ sequences, so filtering differed. Sequenced by immunoSEQ multiplex PCR; TCRdb stores in-frame clones only, minus some. That table supplies the V and J calls and clone size; D and trimming were determined from the DNA. The sample yields around 2.1 million clones, roughly 91% seen once.

The sequenced sample consisted of naive CD8+ T cells from PBMCs. The chain couples TRBV27 to TRBJ2-2; TRBD1 matches at 9 bases. This receptor was identified in a man aged 18 to 30 in good health. Some clones in this sample may be carry-over from other donors' samples. CDR3 in amino acids: CASSYRGQGAGELFF. The DNA for the CDR3 is TGTGCCAGCAGTTACAGGGGGCAGGGAGCCGGGGAGCTGTTTTTT.